The 23 T cell receptor beta chains reported below all come from one sample, sequenced in a study of cytomegalovirus exposure and HLA in healthy donors. The PCR used 60 Vbeta and 13 Jbeta primers. Produced via immunoSEQ multiplex PCR; TCRdb's table is partial and in-frame only. This sample has 130,000 or so clones, with approximately 78% found just once. The source material was PBMCs. These receptors were collected from a woman between 45 and 60 years old in good health and CMV-seropositive.

The chain joins TRBV5-6 to TRBJ2-7; 15 bases are a match to TRBD2. This CDR3 is built from 16 residues. Trimming cost V 0 bases and J 13 bases; bases outside gene matches: 11. Germline V gene sequence: CDR1 SGHDT, CDR2 YYEEEE. The CDR3 loop reads CASSLDLGLAGGPVYF. The DNA for the CDR3 is TGTGCCAGCAGCTTGGATTTAGGACTAGCGGGGGGGCCGGTTTACTTC.

This CDR3 is CASSQETSGIIETDTQYF. CDR3 coding DNA: TGCGCCAGCAGCCAAGAGACTAGCGGGATAATAGAGACAGATACGCAGTATTTT. The V and J genes are TRBV4-1 and TRBJ2-3; 11 bases line up with TRBD2. Germline V gives CDR1 MGHRA, CDR2 YSYEKL. Trimming at V came to 0 bases and at J to 3 bases, leaving 8 bases not matched to a gene. The CDR3 is 18 residues long.

The chain is built from TRBV19 and TRBJ1-2; 9 bases map to TRBD1. The trim removed 5 bases at V and 0 bases at J, leaving 7 bases unmatched. Germline CDR1 reads LNHDA; CDR2 reads SQIVND (reference sequence). CDR3 length: 16 residues. In nucleotides, the CDR3 is TGTGCCAGTAGTCGGAGACAGGGGGATCCTAACTATGGCTACACCTTC. This codes for CASSRRQGDPNYGYTF.

The CDR3 DNA reads TGTGCCAGCAGGCCAGCTAACTATGGCTACACCTTC. Its translation is CASRPANYGYTF. J is TRBJ1-2 and V is TRBV28; D is ambiguous. This CDR3 is 12 amino acids long. V shed 6 bases and J shed 0 bases, with 5 bases lying between them. The germline V gene has CDR1 MDHEN and CDR2 SYDVKM.

This chain links TRBV15 with TRBJ2-7; maybe TRBD1 (5 bases). The CDR3 totals 13 residues. Trimming shortened V by 3 bases and J by 4 bases, and 10 bases separated the two germline ends. CDR1 and CDR2 (germline): LNHNV, YYDKDF (reference sequence). The CDR3 loop reads CATSRVGVYEQYF. Written as DNA, the CDR3 is TGTGCCACCAGCAGGGTAGGGGTGTACGAGCAGTACTTC.

V is TRBV13 and J is TRBJ1-1; D is unresolved. Trimming shortened V by 3 bases and J by 4 bases, and 15 bases separated the two germline ends. CDR1 and CDR2 from the germline V gene are PRHDT and FYEKMQ (reference sequence). This CDR3 spans 15 amino acids. CDR3 bases: TGTGCCAGCAGCTTCCGACCCGGCGGGAGCACTGAAGCTTTCTTT. Its translation: CASSFRPGGSTEAFF.

The chain is built from TRBV6-5 and TRBJ1-5; D unclear. CDR3 length equals 14 residues. Deletions cut 3 bases from V and 2 bases from J, with 8 bases between. CDR1 is MNHEY and CDR2 is SVGAGI in the germline V gene. CDR3 DNA sequence: TGTGCCAGCAGTTATATGAGGGGCAATCAGCCCCAGCATTTT. It yields the protein CASSYMRGNQPQHF.

The J gene is TRBJ2-5, the V gene TRBV7-6, with 7 bases that match TRBD1. This CDR3 comprises 18 residues. Germline V lookup: CDR1 SGHVS, CDR2 FNYEAQ. Unmatched junction bases numbered 18, after V lost 2 bases and J lost 6 bases. The CDR3 DNA follows: TGTGCCAGCAGCTTATATCTGGGCCCGACAGGGCCTTTTCAGACCCAGTACTTC. Translation gives CASSLYLGPTGPFQTQYF. Full variable domain (rest looked up from reference TRBV7-6 and TRBJ2-5): GAGVSQSPRYKVTKRGQDVALRCDPISGHVSLYWYRQALGQGPEFLTYFNYEAQQDKSGLPNDRFSAERPEGSISTLTIQRTEQRDSAMYRCASSLYLGPTGPFQTQYFGPGTRLLVL.

Note on this clone: The junction shows a germline mismatch at one end, possibly a read error. The chain employs TRBV11-2 and TRBJ2-5, with D possibly TRBD2 on 5 matching bases. CDR3 size: 17 residues. Germline V gene data show CDR1 as SGHAT and CDR2 as FQNNGV. The CDR3 bases are TGTGCCAGCAGCTATAGCCGGAGCCCGGGGATTCAAGGGACCCAGTACTTC. Translated, it gives CASSYSRSPGIQGTQYF.

The chain carries TRBV7-2 and TRBJ2-1; no reliable D call. The ends were cut back, 5 bases at V and 3 bases at J, with 14 bases in the middle. Germline CDR1 is SGHTA and CDR2 is FQGNSA. The CDR3 has 15 residues. The CDR3 nucleotides read TGTGCCAGCAGCCCACTCGCTTCGGGCTACAATGAGCAGTTCTTC. Encoded protein: CASSPLASGYNEQFF.

The V and J genes are TRBV5-1 and TRBJ1-2; TRBD1 is a possible D gene (5 bases). CDR3 length: 14 amino acids. V was shortened by 4 bases and J by 7 bases, with 17 bases between the two germline ends. Germline V CDR1 and CDR2: SGHRS, YFSETQ. CDR3 region: CASSPRGQGGGYTF. The CDR3 bases are TGCGCCAGCAGCCCACGTGGTCAGGGCGGTGGCTACACCTTC.

V is TRBV6-1 and J is TRBJ1-5; possible D gene TRBD1, 5 bases. The CDR3 is 13 residues long. Trimming cost V 5 bases and J 3 bases, with 8 bases left between them. CDR1 is MNHNS, CDR2 SASEGT, per germline. This CDR3 is CASSTGFNQPQHF. The CDR3, as DNA: TGTGCCAGCAGTACAGGATTCAATCAGCCCCAGCATTTT.

V is TRBV7-2 and J is TRBJ2-3, with 7 bases identical to TRBD2. Looked up from germline, CDR1 is SGHTA and CDR2 is FQGNSA. V gave up 5 bases and J gave up 7 bases; unmatched junction bases: 12. The length of the CDR3 is 15 residues. The CDR3 here is CASSPGGGGGNTQYF. In nucleotides, the CDR3 is TGTGCCAGCAGCCCGGGCGGGGGAGGAGGAAATACGCAGTATTTT. The full variable domain, in which reference TRBV7-2 and TRBJ2-3 provide the parts outside the CDR3, is GAGVSQSPSNKVTEKGKDVELRCDPISGHTALYWYRQSLGQGLEFLIYFQGNSAPDKSGLPSDRFSAERTGGSVSTLTIQRTQQEDSAVYLCASSPGGGGGNTQYFGPGTRLTVL.

The V gene is TRBV4-1, the J gene TRBJ2-3, with TRBD2 matching over 13 bases. The CDR3 contains 17 residues. Losses at the gene ends were 2 bases for V and 2 bases for J; bases not matched to a gene: 4. Germline V lookup: CDR1 MGHRA, CDR2 YSYEKL. For the CDR3, the DNA is TGCGCCAGCAGCCAATCGGGACTAGCGGGGACCACAGATACGCAGTATTTT. Its translation is CASSQSGLAGTTDTQYF.

The CDR3 DNA sequence: TGCGCCAGCAGCTTAGACGGGGCCGGGGGTGAGCAGTTCTTC. It translates to CASSLDGAGGEQFF. The chain combines TRBV5-1 with TRBJ2-1; D is possibly TRBD2 (6 bases). The CDR3 runs to 14 residues. The germline V gene has CDR1 SGHRS and CDR2 YFSETQ. The V and J ends lost 2 bases and 9 bases respectively, with 15 bases between them.

The CDR3 nucleotides are TGTGCCAGACGGGACAGGGACTCTAACTATGGCTACACCTTC. Protein sequence: CARRDRDSNYGYTF. This chain connects TRBV27 to TRBJ1-2, with 9 bases identical to TRBD1. Germline V gives CDR1 MNHEY, CDR2 SMNVEV (reference sequence). The CDR3 has 14 amino acids. Unmatched junction bases numbered 5, after V lost 9 bases and J lost 0 bases.

This clone is a singleton in its sample. The chain employs TRBV6-1 and TRBJ2-7; 8 bases are a match to TRBD2. Germline CDR1 is MNHNS and CDR2 is SASEGT. This CDR3 has 14 amino acids. V gave up 5 bases and J gave up 0 bases; unmatched junction bases: 3. CDR3: CASSQRGSSYEQYF. As DNA, the CDR3 is TGTGCCAGCAGTCAGCGGGGGAGCTCCTACGAGCAGTACTTC.

This chain joins TRBV4-3 and TRBJ1-4, with 8 bases aligning to TRBD1. This CDR3 is built from 15 residues. Germline CDR1 reads LGHNA; CDR2 reads YSLEER. Trimming at V came to 3 bases and at J to 7 bases, leaving 7 bases not matched to a gene. CDR3 residues: CASSHWTGMAEKLFF. For the CDR3, the DNA is TGCGCCAGCAGCCACTGGACAGGGATGGCTGAAAAACTGTTTTTT.

The J gene is TRBJ1-1, the V gene TRBV7-2; TRBD1 agrees at 8 bases. CDR1 is SGHTA and CDR2 is FQGNSA in the germline V gene. V shed 1 base, J shed 11 bases, and the junction held 9 bases outside the gene matches. The CDR3 consists of 14 residues. The CDR3 DNA is TGTGCCAGCAGCTTAGTTGCAGGGGGCGCAAAGGCTTTCTTT. The encoded protein is CASSLVAGGAKAFF.

V gene TRBV2 combines with J gene TRBJ1-5; possible D gene TRBD1, 5 bases. CDR1 and CDR2 (germline): SNHLY, FYNNEI. This CDR3 spans 14 amino acids. Deletions cut 4 bases from V and 7 bases from J, with 14 bases between. CDR3 loop: CASSGPGQVQPQHF. The CDR3 nucleotides read TGTGCCAGCAGTGGTCCAGGGCAGGTGCAGCCCCAGCATTTT.

The J gene is TRBJ2-1, the V gene TRBV7-8; 9 bases line up with TRBD2. With 5 bases clipped from V and 2 bases from J, the junction kept 4 bases outside the gene matches. The CDR3 has 15 residues. Germline lookup yields CDR1 SGHVS and CDR2 FQNEAQ. The CDR3 is CASSKTSGPYNEQFF. DNA for the CDR3: TGTGCCAGCAGCAAGACTAGCGGACCCTACAATGAGCAGTTCTTC.

This clone was recorded a few times. V is TRBV18 and J is TRBJ2-3; D perhaps matches TRBD2 (7 bases). Germline loops: CDR1 KGHSH, CDR2 LQKENI. V lost 0 bases, J lost 6 bases, and 13 bases lay in between. This CDR3 is 15 amino acids long. The CDR3 loop reads CASSPPGGPGDTQYF. The CDR3 region has the DNA TGTGCCAGCTCACCACCGGGGGGGCCCGGGGATACGCAGTATTTT.

V usage is TRBV10-3 and J usage is TRBJ1-5; 8 positions agree with TRBD1. V lost 10 bases to trimming and J lost 5 bases; unmatched junction nucleotides: 4. CDR3 size: 12 residues. Germline CDR1 ENHRY, CDR2 SYGVKD. The CDR3 nucleotides read TGTGCCACCGGACAGGGCGATCAGCCCCAGCATTTT. This encodes CATGQGDQPQHF.